These 19 T cell receptor beta chains originate from one sample sequenced in a study of blood T cell repertoires in COVID-19 (dated by TCRdb to about 2020). The protocol used for the library was the immunoSEQ multiplex PCR assay. TCRdb carries this immuneACCESS record with in-frame sequences only. Its versions omit some clonotypes, under half of them owing to an unresolved V gene in the studies checked, with the rest unexplained. For this sample the table gives around 250,000 clones, of which roughly 84% were detected only once. The ten largest clones take up around 3.5% of the sample. Sequencing used PBMCs or T cells enriched from blood (not recorded which). These receptors came from a man aged 45-60 years who had recovered from COVID-19.

This clone was counted a single time. The chain has TRBV5-1 and TRBJ1-4, with TRBD1 identical over 8 bases. The ends lost 4 bases at V and 8 bases at J; junction bases unmatched: 7. The CDR3 has 14 amino acids. Germline lookup yields CDR1 SGHRS and CDR2 YFSETQ. The CDR3 DNA follows: TGCGCCAGCAGCCCACAGGGGGAGGGGGAAAAACTGTTTTTT. This sequence encodes CASSPQGEGEKLFF.

The rearrangement links TRBV12-3 or TRBV12-4 to TRBJ2-7; D gene unclear. Trimming removed 3 bases from V and 6 bases from J, with 12 bases in between. This CDR3 spans 13 amino acids. CDR3 sequence (DNA): TGTGCCAGCAGTTTGAGAGGTCCTCCCGAGCAGTACTTC. It specifies CASSLRGPPEQYF.

This chain connects TRBV27 to TRBJ2-3; no reliable D call. This CDR3 region has 14 residues. Trimming pared 0 bases from V and 0 bases from J, leaving 4 bases between. CDR1 and CDR2 from the germline V gene are MNHEY and SMNVEV (reference sequence). CDR3 DNA sequence: TGTGCCAGCAGTTTATCTTTAAGCACAGATACGCAGTATTTT. Translating it yields CASSLSLSTDTQYF.

Regarding this clone: This sample also contains other DNA sequences that code for the same CDR3. The rearrangement joins TRBV5-1 to TRBJ1-2; 7 bases are shared with TRBD1. Germline lookup yields CDR1 SGHRS and CDR2 YFSETQ. V dropped 1 base and J dropped 8; count of bases not matched to a gene: 5. The CDR3 sequence is 13 residues long. As DNA, the CDR3 is TGCGCCAGCAGCTTGACAGGGGAGTTAGGCTACACCTTC. This sequence encodes CASSLTGELGYTF.

The chain has TRBV5-1 and TRBJ2-1; 9 positions match TRBD2. J lost 7 bases, V lost 0 bases, and 8 bases had no gene match. Germline V CDR1 and CDR2: SGHRS, YFSETQ. CDR3 length: 16 residues. Written as DNA, the CDR3 is TGCGCCAGCAGCTTGGGTCGCGGGAGGGCAAGAAATGAGCAGTTCTTC. Encoded protein: CASSLGRGRARNEQFF.

The chain couples TRBV10-3 to TRBJ1-2, with 9 bases lining up with TRBD1. The CDR3 runs to 13 residues. The ends lost 11 bases at V and 4 bases at J; junction bases unmatched: 8. Germline V CDR1 and CDR2: ENHRY, SYGVKD. The chain's CDR3 is CAVWTGVSYGYTF. As DNA, the CDR3 is TGTGCCGTCTGGACAGGGGTTAGCTATGGCTACACCTTC.

This chain uses TRBV12-3 or TRBV12-4 with TRBJ2-3; weak D call: TRBD2 (8 bases). The CDR3 extends over 13 amino acids. The V end was cut by 8 bases, the J end by 9 bases, with 18 bases between. Written as DNA, the CDR3 is TGTGCCAGCTGGGGACTAGGGGGCTTCACGCAGTATTTT. Encoded protein: CASWGLGGFTQYF.

This clone was seen a few times. V gene TRBV6-5 combines with J gene TRBJ2-7; 8 nucleotides line up with TRBD2. Germline V gives CDR1 MNHEY, CDR2 SVGAGI. The CDR3 runs 15 residues. Trimming removed 4 bases from V and 5 bases from J; junction bases left unmatched: 10. This CDR3 is CASSSPSSGLDEQYF. As DNA, the CDR3 is TGTGCCAGCAGTTCCCCATCTAGCGGGCTAGACGAGCAGTACTTC.

The chain carries TRBV4-1 and TRBJ1-3; maybe TRBD1 (6 bases). Germline V gives CDR1 MGHRA, CDR2 YSYEKL. Trimming left V 3 bases short and J 4 bases short, with 13 bases between. This CDR3 comprises 15 residues. In DNA form, the CDR3 reads TGCGCCAGCAGCCAGAGGGGGTTAGGAGGAAACACCATATATTTT. It translates to CASSQRGLGGNTIYF.

Only one count was recorded for this clone. The V gene is TRBV3-1 (or the pseudogene TRBV3-2), the J gene TRBJ2-1; 9 positions agree with TRBD1. Germline values: CDR1 LGHDT, CDR2 YNNKEL (reference sequence). The CDR3 contains 16 residues. Trimming cost V 4 bases and J 1 base; bases outside gene matches: 5. The CDR3 loop is CASSPWTGVSYNEQFF. The CDR3 DNA is TGTGCCAGCAGCCCTTGGACAGGGGTTTCCTACAATGAGCAGTTCTTC.

V and J are TRBV7-3 and TRBJ2-6; D call uncertain. This CDR3 region has 12 residues. The germline V gene has CDR1 SGHTA and CDR2 FQGTGA. Deletions cut 5 bases from V and 4 bases from J, with 3 bases between. The CDR3 protein is CASSRGANVLTF. CDR3 sequence (DNA): TGTGCCAGCAGCCGGGGGGCCAACGTCCTGACTTTC. Supplemented by reference TRBV7-3 and TRBJ2-6, the full variable domain reads GAGVSQTPSNKVTEKGKYVELRCDPISGHTALYWYRQSLGQGPEFLIYFQGTGAADDSGLPNDRFFAVRPEGSVSTLKIQRTERGDSAVYLCASSRGANVLTFGAGSRLTVL.

The chain is built from TRBV6-1 and TRBJ2-2, with TRBD1 matching 9 bases. The CDR3 is 17 residues long. Losses at the gene ends were 4 bases for V and 5 bases for J; bases not matched to a gene: 11. Per germline, CDR1 MNHNS and CDR2 SASEGT. CDR3 residues: CASSALPGQGKTGELFF. In DNA form, the CDR3 reads TGTGCCAGCAGTGCACTCCCGGGACAGGGTAAAACCGGGGAGCTGTTTTTT.

This rearrangement joins TRBV27 to TRBJ2-3; TRBD2 matches at 8 bases. There are 14 residues in the CDR3. The V and J ends lost 7 bases and 3 bases, in that order; junction bases with no gene match: 6. Per the germline V gene, CDR1 is MNHEY and CDR2 is SMNVEV (reference sequence). The CDR3 sequence is CASTPGLVTDTQYF. For the CDR3, the DNA is TGTGCCAGCACCCCGGGACTAGTGACAGATACGCAGTATTTT.

This clone was counted once. The J gene is TRBJ1-6, the V gene TRBV5-4; no firm D call. The length of the CDR3 is 17 residues. V lost 1 base to trimming and J lost 0 bases, with 11 bases between them. Germline loops: CDR1 SGHNT, CDR2 YYREEE (reference sequence). The CDR3 reads CASSLSQKSSYNSPLHF. In DNA form, the CDR3 reads TGTGCCAGCAGCTTGTCCCAAAAGAGCTCCTATAATTCACCCCTCCACTTT.

For the CDR3, the DNA is TGTGCCAGCAGCTTAGCTTTCAGGGTTGGGTATGGCTACACCTTC. This codes for CASSLAFRVGYGYTF. The genes are TRBV11-2 and TRBJ1-2, with D tentatively TRBD1 (5 bases). Germline V CDR1 and CDR2: SGHAT, FQNNGV. Between the trimmed V and J ends, which lost 1 base and 5 bases, there was a span of 14 bases. This CDR3 has 15 residues.

As for this clone: Different DNA sequences within this sample yield the same CDR3. The chain has TRBV9 and TRBJ2-7; tentatively, D is TRBD2 (5 bases). The CDR3 extends over 13 amino acids. CDR1 and CDR2 from the germline V gene are SGDLS and YYNGEE. The V end lost 1 base, the J end lost 2 bases, and 7 bases lay between the germline ends. CDR3: CASSVNSAYEQYF. The CDR3 coding sequence is TGTGCCAGCAGCGTAAATAGCGCCTACGAGCAGTACTTC.

The chain links TRBV19 to TRBJ1-2; no definite D call. The CDR3 covers 17 residues. The V gene lost 5 bases and the J gene lost 4 bases, with 23 bases spanning the gap. Germline CDR1 reads LNHDA; CDR2 reads SQIVND (reference sequence). CDR3 nucleotides: TGTGCCAGTAGTGCGCCGGGAAGTCCTGCCGTGGCCTATGGCTACACCTTC. Its protein is CASSAPGSPAVAYGYTF.

The rearrangement joins TRBV11-2 to TRBJ2-2; 9 bases are shared with TRBD2. The CDR3 is 14 amino acids. Per germline, CDR1 SGHAT and CDR2 FQNNGV. Losses at the gene ends were 8 bases for V and 5 bases for J; bases not matched to a gene: 6. This CDR3 is CASRGLAGTGELFF. CDR3 bases: TGTGCCAGCCGGGGGCTAGCGGGGACCGGGGAGCTGTTTTTT. Full variable domain (rest looked up from reference TRBV11-2 and TRBJ2-2): EAGVAQSPRYKIIEKRQSVAFWCNPISGHATLYWYQQILGQGPKLLIQFQNNGVVDDSQLPKDRFSAERLKGVDSTLKIQPAKLEDSAVYLCASRGLAGTGELFFGEGSRLTVL.

V usage is TRBV3-1 (or the pseudogene TRBV3-2) and J usage is TRBJ1-5; possibly TRBD1 for D (6 bases). From germline, CDR1 is LGHDT and CDR2 YNNKEL (reference sequence). V was pared by 2 bases and J by 4 bases, with 18 bases between. The CDR3 has 17 amino acids. CDR3 nucleotide sequence: TGTGCCAGCAGCCAATCGACAGGCCGCCGTTTGAATCAGCCCCAGCATTTT. Its translation: CASSQSTGRRLNQPQHF.